This entry describes one T cell receptor (beta chain). Assay used: immunoSEQ multiplex PCR; TCRdb lists only in-frame clones, some missing. The table includes 150,000 to 200,000 clones, 91% detected once. Losses at the gene ends were 4 bases for V and 0 bases for J; bases not matched to a gene: 5. The CDR3 is 16 residues long. The germline V gene encodes CDR1 KGHDR and CDR2 SFDVKD. This sample was included in a study of control samples from healthy donors and cancer patients. This rearrangement joins TRBV24-1 to TRBJ2-1; 7 positions match TRBD2. The sequenced material came from blood. This receptor was identified in a woman in her thirties or forties in good health. In DNA, the CDR3 is TGTGCCACCAGTGACCCTCGGGGGGACTCCTACAATGAGCAGTTCTTC. Its protein is CATSDPRGDSYNEQFF.